A selection of T cell receptor beta chains follows, all from one sample in a study of T cell responses to AZD1222 COVID-19 vaccine. Libraries were prepared by immunoSEQ multiplex PCR; TCRdb keeps only in-frame clonotypes and omits some of them. The data show 150,000 or so clones, 88% seen once. The sample was peripheral blood, taken on day 0 of AZD1222 vaccination. Every receptor here comes from an adult in good health. Both conserved end residues are part of each CDR3. Each record gives: clone size, D gene, V gene, J gene, CDR3 protein, CDR3 DNA. The D gene is left open where the match is weak. Part of the rows lack a size; the others show once, few, many or a class for expanded clones.

-	-	TRBV27	TRBJ1-1	CASSLRWDTEAFF	TGTGCCAGCAGTTTGCGGTGGGACACTGAAGCTTTCTTT
-	TRBD1	TRBV19	TRBJ1-2	CASSLSPGQGAGGYTF	TGTGCCAGTAGCCTTTCCCCGGGACAGGGGGCTGGCGGCTACACCTTC
-	-	TRBV29-1	TRBJ1-1	CSVGTAAKNTEAFF	TGCAGCGTTGGGACAGCAGCAAAGAACACTGAAGCTTTCTTT
-	TRBD1	TRBV5-4	TRBJ1-3	CASSLGGGAGNTIYF	TGTGCCAGCAGCTTGGGAGGGGGCGCGGGAAACACCATATATTTT
once	-	TRBV19	TRBJ2-2	CASSPYTSTTGELFF	TGTGCCAGTAGTCCATACACTAGTACCACCGGGGAGCTGTTTTTT
-	-	TRBV7-2	TRBJ2-7	CASSQRDRGGFSYEQYF	TGTGCCAGCAGCCAACGGGATCGGGGCGGGTTCTCCTACGAGCAGTACTTC
-	-	TRBV24-1	TRBJ1-1	CATSDWLNTEAFF	TGTGCCACCAGTGATTGGTTGAACACTGAAGCTTTCTTT
once	-	TRBV6-5	TRBJ1-1	CASSYVANTEAFF	TGTGCCAGCAGTTACGTCGCGAACACTGAAGCTTTCTTT
once	-	TRBV12-5	TRBJ2-1	CASGSFVGGTYNEQFF	TGTGCTAGTGGTTCATTCGTTGGGGGTACCTACAATGAGCAGTTCTTC
once	TRBD1	TRBV19	TRBJ1-4	CASSIRTGHNEKLFF	TGTGCCAGTAGTATCCGGACAGGGCATAATGAAAAACTGTTTTTT
-	-	TRBV7-2	TRBJ1-1	CASSPYRSSNTEAFF	TGTGCCAGCAGCCCCTACCGGTCCTCAAACACTGAAGCTTTCTTT
-	TRBD2	TRBV5-6	TRBJ2-1	CASSPLAGGRNEQFF	TGTGCCAGCAGCCCCTTAGCGGGAGGTAGGAATGAGCAGTTCTTC
-	TRBD2	TRBV6-5	TRBJ2-2	CASSPTTSNTGELFF	TGTGCCAGCAGTCCCACGACTAGCAACACCGGGGAGCTGTTTTTT
-	TRBD1	TRBV11-2	TRBJ1-6	CASSLGEGTGESPLHF	TGTGCCAGCAGCTTAGGGGAGGGGACAGGGGAATCACCCCTCCACTTT
-	-	TRBV25-1	TRBJ1-4	CASSAPPGRKLFF	TGTGCTAGCAGTGCACCCCCCGGTCGGAAACTGTTTTTT
-	-	TRBV7-2	TRBJ2-2	CASSLEGLANTGELFF	TGTGCCAGCAGCTTAGAGGGCCTCGCGAACACCGGGGAGCTGTTTTTT
-	-	TRBV5-1	TRBJ1-1	CASSLRDTEAFF	TGCGCCAGCAGCTTACGGGATACTGAAGCTTTCTTT
few	-	TRBV7-8	TRBJ1-1	CASSPRRIQNIRRGTEAFF	TGTGCCAGCAGCCCTAGGAGGATTCAAAATATCAGGAGGGGCACTGAAGCTTTCTTT
-	TRBD2	TRBV11-1	TRBJ2-7	CASSLRLAGKYEQYF	TGTGCCAGCAGCTTAAGACTAGCGGGAAAGTACGAGCAGTACTTC
-	TRBD2	TRBV10-3	TRBJ2-3	CAISGGMASGGIHTDTQYF	TGTGCCATCAGTGGGGGCATGGCTAGCGGGGGGATCCACACAGATACGCAGTATTTT
-	TRBD1	TRBV6-5	TRBJ1-6	CASSYSTGANSPLHF	TGTGCCAGCAGTTACTCCACAGGGGCGAATTCACCCCTCCACTTT
once	-	TRBV18	TRBJ1-2	CASSPSQTAYGYTF	TGTGCCAGCTCACCATCTCAGACAGCCTATGGCTACACCTTC
few	TRBD2	TRBV3-1/TRBV3-2	TRBJ2-7	CASSQPGTSGFNEQYF	TGTGCCAGCAGCCAACCCGGGACTAGCGGGTTCAACGAGCAGTACTTC
-	TRBD2	TRBV5-1	TRBJ2-3	CASRWGGGPGDTQYF	TGCGCCAGCCGATGGGGCGGGGGGCCAGGGGATACGCAGTATTTT
-	TRBD1	TRBV19	TRBJ1-5	CASSISRTGYSNQPQHF	TGTGCCAGTAGTATTAGTAGGACAGGCTATAGCAATCAGCCCCAGCATTTT
-	TRBD1	TRBV2	TRBJ2-2	CASRDRATGELFF	TGTGCCAGCCGGGACAGGGCGACCGGGGAGCTGTTTTTT
-	-	TRBV6-6	TRBJ2-6	CASVSGDLLNVLTF	TGTGCCAGCGTCTCTGGGGACCTGCTCAACGTCCTGACTTTC
few	TRBD2	TRBV7-9	TRBJ2-7	CASSLAPGTSGSHEQYF	TGTGCCAGCAGCTTAGCCCCCGGGACTAGCGGGTCCCACGAGCAGTACTTC
few	-	TRBV6-4	TRBJ2-1	CASSLGASYNEQFF	TGTGCCAGCAGTCTGGGGGCTTCCTACAATGAGCAGTTCTTC
once	TRBD2	TRBV28	TRBJ2-3	CASSPGAPDSGRNPDTQYF	TGTGCCAGCAGCCCAGGGGCTCCCGATAGCGGGAGGAACCCAGATACGCAGTATTTT
once	TRBD2	TRBV3-1/TRBV3-2	TRBJ2-5	CASSGTRGETQYF	TGTGCCAGCAGTGGGACTAGAGGGGAGACCCAGTACTTC
-	-	TRBV7-9	TRBJ1-1	CASSSSDRLNTEAFF	TGTGCCAGCAGCTCCAGTGACAGATTGAACACTGAAGCTTTCTTT
-	-	TRBV19	TRBJ1-5	CASSMPPGRDFSNQPQHF	TGTGCCAGTAGTATGCCCCCTGGAAGGGATTTTAGCAATCAGCCCCAGCATTTT
-	-	TRBV9	TRBJ1-6	CASSVAGNREGSPLHF	TGTGCCAGCAGCGTAGCAGGGAACAGGGAAGGTTCACCCCTCCACTTT
-	-	TRBV5-1	TRBJ1-1	CASSLLGGTTEAFF	TGCGCCAGCAGCCTTCTGGGGGGCACGACTGAAGCTTTCTTT
-	TRBD1	TRBV9	TRBJ2-7	CASSPRQGFSYEQYF	TGTGCCAGCAGCCCCCGACAGGGATTCTCGTACGAGCAGTACTTC
-	TRBD2	TRBV20-1	TRBJ2-5	CSASPTSGSETQYF	TGCAGTGCTAGTCCCACTAGCGGGAGTGAGACCCAGTACTTC
once	-	TRBV7-9	TRBJ2-7	CASSSLQVGPIVYEQYF	TGTGCCAGCAGCTCCCTACAGGTGGGGCCTATTGTGTACGAGCAGTACTTC
-	-	TRBV12-3/TRBV12-4	TRBJ2-7	CASSWEEYYEQYF	TGTGCCAGCAGTTGGGAAGAGTACTACGAGCAGTACTTC
-	-	TRBV10-3	TRBJ2-3	CAISDNTRGNGSSTDTQYF	TGTGCCATCAGTGACAATACGAGGGGGAACGGTTCTAGCACAGATACGCAGTATTTT
-	TRBD2	TRBV5-4	TRBJ2-3	CASSTTSGVSTDTQYF	TGTGCCAGCAGCACTACTAGCGGAGTTAGCACAGATACGCAGTATTTT
-	TRBD1	TRBV7-9	TRBJ1-1	CASSTRQGPRATEAFF	TGTGCCAGCAGCACCCGACAGGGCCCACGGGCCACTGAAGCTTTCTTT
once	-	TRBV27	TRBJ1-4	CASSLGGLGNEKLFF	TGTGCCAGCAGTTTAGGAGGACTGGGTAATGAAAAACTGTTTTTT
-	-	TRBV12-3/TRBV12-4	TRBJ2-7	CASSLSTHEQYF	TGTGCCAGCAGTCTAAGTACCCACGAGCAGTACTTC
once	-	TRBV4-1	TRBJ1-1	CASSQILGPLNTEAFF	TGCGCCAGCAGCCAAATCCTGGGACCTTTGAACACTGAAGCTTTCTTT
once	TRBD1	TRBV9	TRBJ2-5	CASSVVGTGQETQYF	TGTGCCAGCAGCGTAGTTGGGACAGGGCAAGAGACCCAGTACTTC
-	-	TRBV6-4	TRBJ2-3	CASSLAPSTDTQYF	TGTGCCAGCAGTTTAGCCCCTAGCACAGATACGCAGTATTTT
-	TRBD1	TRBV24-1	TRBJ1-5	CATSVQGSNQPQHF	TGTGCCACCAGTGTACAGGGGAGCAATCAGCCCCAGCATTTT
-	TRBD1	TRBV6-5	TRBJ1-1	CASKTGTGETEAFF	TGTGCCAGCAAAACCGGGACAGGGGAGACAGAAGCTTTCTTT
-	-	TRBV19	TRBJ2-2	CASSAPGQDTGELFF	TGTGCCAGTAGTGCACCGGGACAAGACACCGGGGAGCTGTTTTTT
-	TRBD1	TRBV28	TRBJ1-2	CASSLVGQGSDYGYTF	TGTGCCAGCAGCTTAGTGGGACAGGGGTCGGACTATGGCTACACCTTC